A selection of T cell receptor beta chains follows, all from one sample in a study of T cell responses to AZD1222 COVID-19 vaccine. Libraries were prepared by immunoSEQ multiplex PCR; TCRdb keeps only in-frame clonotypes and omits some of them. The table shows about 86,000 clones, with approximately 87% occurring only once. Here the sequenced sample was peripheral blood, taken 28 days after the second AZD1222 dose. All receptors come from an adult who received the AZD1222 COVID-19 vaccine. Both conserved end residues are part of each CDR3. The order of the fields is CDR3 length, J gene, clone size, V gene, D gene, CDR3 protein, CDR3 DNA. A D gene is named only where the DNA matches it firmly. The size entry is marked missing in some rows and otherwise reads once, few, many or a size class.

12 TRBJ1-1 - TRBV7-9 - CASGWKNTEAFF TGTGCCAGCGGATGGAAAAATACTGAAGCTTTCTTT
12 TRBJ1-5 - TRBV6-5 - CASRRGNQPQHF TGTGCCAGCAGGAGAGGGAATCAGCCCCAGCATTTT
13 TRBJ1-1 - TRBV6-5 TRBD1 CASRGQGGTEAFF TGTGCCAGCAGGGGACAGGGAGGCACTGAAGCTTTCTTT
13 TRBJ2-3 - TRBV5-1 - CASSLDLTDTQYF TGCGCCAGCAGCTTGGATCTCACAGATACGCAGTATTTT
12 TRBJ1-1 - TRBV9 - CASSGDETEAFF TGTGCCAGCAGTGGGGATGAGACTGAAGCTTTCTTT
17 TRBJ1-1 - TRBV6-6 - CASSRGPYGDMNTEAFF TGTGCCAGCAGTCGAGGGCCCTATGGAGACATGAACACTGAAGCTTTCTTT
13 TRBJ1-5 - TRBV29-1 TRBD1 CSVEGQGDQPQHF TGCAGCGTTGAGGGGCAGGGGGATCAGCCCCAGCATTTT
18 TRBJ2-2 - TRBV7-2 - CASSLGRGGVANTGELFF TGTGCCAGCAGCTTGGGGCGGGGTGGTGTAGCGAACACCGGGGAGCTGTTTTTT
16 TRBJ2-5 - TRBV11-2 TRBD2 CASSLRAGGPGETQYF TGTGCCAGCAGCTTAAGAGCGGGGGGGCCTGGTGAGACCCAGTACTTC
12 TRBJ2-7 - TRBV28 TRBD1 CAWGDRVHEQYF TGTGCCTGGGGGGACAGGGTCCACGAGCAGTACTTC
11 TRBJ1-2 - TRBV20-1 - CSAAETQTPLF TGCAGTGCAGCCGAGACACAGACCCCTCTATTC
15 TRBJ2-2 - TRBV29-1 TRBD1 CSVEGDRGFSGELFF TGCAGCGTTGAAGGGGACAGGGGGTTCTCCGGGGAGCTGTTTTTT
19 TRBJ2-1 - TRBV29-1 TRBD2 CSVERLAGGSGSSYNEQFF TGCAGCGTTGAAAGGCTAGCGGGAGGTTCAGGGAGCTCCTACAATGAGCAGTTCTTC
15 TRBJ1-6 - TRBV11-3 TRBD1 CASSTGGQGSSPLHF TGTGCCAGCAGCACCGGGGGACAGGGTTCCTCACCCCTCCACTTT
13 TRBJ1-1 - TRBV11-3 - CASSFPPNTEAFF TGTGCCAGCAGCTTCCCTCCCAACACTGAAGCTTTCTTT
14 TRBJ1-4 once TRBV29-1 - CSVEAGLTNEKLFF TGCAGCGTTGAAGCGGGCCTTACTAATGAAAAACTGTTTTTT
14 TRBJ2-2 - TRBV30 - CAWRNKGGTGELFF TGTGCCTGGAGGAACAAGGGTGGCACCGGGGAGCTGTTTTTT
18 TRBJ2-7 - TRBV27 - CASSLSGVRLAPAYEQYF TGTGCCAGCAGTTTATCGGGGGTTCGGCTAGCGCCCGCCTACGAGCAGTACTTC
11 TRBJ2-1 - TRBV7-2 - CASSQVNEQFF TGTGCCAGCAGTCAGGTGAATGAGCAGTTCTTC
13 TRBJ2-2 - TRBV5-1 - CATSVSNTGELFF TGCGCCACCAGCGTCTCGAACACCGGGGAGCTGTTTTTT
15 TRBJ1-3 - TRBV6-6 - CASSQSRSSGNTIYF TGTGCCAGCAGTCAATCCCGGAGCTCTGGAAACACCATATATTTT
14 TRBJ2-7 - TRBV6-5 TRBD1 CASSSWGQGVEQYF TGTGCCAGCAGTAGTTGGGGACAGGGAGTCGAGCAGTACTTC
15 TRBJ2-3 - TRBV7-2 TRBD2 CASSLQRGGTDTQYF TGTGCCAGCAGCTTACAGCGGGGGGGCACAGATACGCAGTATTTT
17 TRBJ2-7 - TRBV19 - CASSIGAFQTKSGEQYF TGTGCCAGTAGTATAGGGGCCTTCCAGACCAAATCTGGGGAGCAGTACTTC
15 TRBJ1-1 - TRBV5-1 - CASSLHLEGNTEAFF TGCGCCAGCAGCCTCCATCTGGAGGGTAATACTGAAGCTTTCTTT
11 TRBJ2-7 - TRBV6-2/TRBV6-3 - CASSFRGQQYF TGTGCCAGCAGTTTTCGAGGGCAGCAGTACTTC
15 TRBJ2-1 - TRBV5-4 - CASSWDDMGYNEQFF TGTGCCAGCAGCTGGGATGACATGGGCTACAATGAGCAGTTCTTC
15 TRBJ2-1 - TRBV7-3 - CASSSFLGGVNEQFF TGTGCCAGCAGCTCGTTCCTAGGGGGGGTCAATGAGCAGTTCTTC
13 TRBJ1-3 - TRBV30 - CAWDRQAGNTIYF TGTGCCTGGGACAGGCAGGCTGGAAACACCATATATTTT
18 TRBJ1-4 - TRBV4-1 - CASSQEGVLRPGWEKLFF TGCGCCAGCAGCCAAGAGGGTGTTCTGAGGCCTGGTTGGGAAAAACTGTTTTTT
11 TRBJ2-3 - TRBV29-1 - CSGGDGDTQYF TGCAGCGGGGGGGATGGAGATACGCAGTATTTT
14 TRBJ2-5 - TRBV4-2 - CASSTGKGQETQYF TGTGCCAGCAGTACAGGGAAGGGCCAAGAGACCCAGTACTTC
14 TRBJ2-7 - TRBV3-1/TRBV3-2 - CASSQGRARYEQYF TGTGCCAGCAGCCAAGGGAGGGCCAGGTACGAGCAGTACTTC
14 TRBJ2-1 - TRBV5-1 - CASSLARGYNEQFF TGCGCCAGCAGCTTGGCTCGGGGATACAATGAGCAGTTCTTC
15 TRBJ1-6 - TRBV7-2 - CASSLDRSENSPLHF TGTGCCAGCAGCTTAGACAGGTCTGAGAATTCACCCCTCCACTTT
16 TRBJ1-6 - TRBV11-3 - CASSKEGTSYNSPLHF TGTGCCAGCAGCAAAGAAGGGACAAGCTATAATTCACCCCTCCACTTT
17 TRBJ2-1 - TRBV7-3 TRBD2 CASSSGATSGPYNEQFF TGTGCCAGCAGCTCTGGAGCGACTAGCGGGCCTTACAATGAGCAGTTCTTC
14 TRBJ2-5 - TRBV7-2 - CASSPTGLVETQYF TGTGCCAGCAGCCCGACAGGTTTAGTGGAGACCCAGTACTTC
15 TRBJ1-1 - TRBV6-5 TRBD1 CASSYDRDLNTEAFF TGTGCCAGCAGTTACGACAGGGACTTGAACACTGAAGCTTTCTTT
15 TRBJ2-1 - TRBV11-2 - CASSLESGTYNEQFF TGTGCCAGCAGCTTAGAATCGGGGACCTACAATGAGCAGTTCTTC